Shown below are 32 T cell receptor beta chains from a single sample sequenced in a study of blood T cell repertoires in COVID-19. This table comes from immunoSEQ multiplex PCR, and its TCRdb copy is limited to in-frame clones, with some not included. The sample contains some 320,000 clones, about 91% of which appear only once. Material: peripheral blood. Receptors originate from a young woman who had recovered from COVID-19.

This clone was picked up one time. The chain employs TRBV27 and TRBJ1-4; the D is unclear. The V gene lost 3 bases and the J gene lost 0 bases, with 8 bases spanning the gap. Germline CDR1 reads MNHEY; CDR2 reads SMNVEV (reference sequence). The CDR3 runs to 15 residues. CDR3 nucleotides: TGTGCCAGCAGTTTCGGAGATGCAACTAATGAAAAACTGTTTTTT. Its translation: CASSFGDATNEKLFF.

This clone was counted only a few times. This chain joins TRBV24-1 and TRBJ2-1; TRBD2 is a possible D gene (6 bases). Per germline, CDR1 KGHDR and CDR2 SFDVKD. The V gene lost 1 base and the J gene lost 9 bases, with 15 bases spanning the gap. The CDR3 is made up of 15 amino acids. CDR3 in amino acids: CATSDFYGGVSEQFF. The CDR3 DNA sequence: TGTGCCACCAGTGATTTTTATGGCGGGGTTAGTGAGCAGTTCTTC.

V and J are TRBV4-3 and TRBJ2-5, with 9 bases aligning to TRBD1. The CDR3 spans 16 residues. Losses at the gene ends were 0 bases for V and 5 bases for J; bases not matched to a gene: 7. From germline, CDR1 is LGHNA and CDR2 YSLEER. CDR3 DNA: TGCGCCAGCAGCCAAGAACAGGGGGCGCCGGGGGAGACCCAGTACTTC. Amino acids: CASSQEQGAPGETQYF.

The chain joins TRBV5-1 to TRBJ1-3, with D uncertain. The germline V and J ends were trimmed by 2 bases and 4 bases, with 13 bases remaining between them. The CDR3 totals 15 residues. CDR1 is SGHRS, CDR2 YFSETQ, per germline. The CDR3 protein is CASSLFSGSGNTIYF. The CDR3 DNA reads as TGCGCCAGCAGCTTATTTTCGGGTTCCGGAAACACCATATATTTT.

The chain uses TRBV7-2 and TRBJ2-5, with 10 bases that match TRBD2. Germline trimming cut 5 bases from V and 4 bases from J; bases unmatched to any gene: 7. The CDR3 spans 15 residues. CDR1 and CDR2 from the germline V gene are SGHTA and FQGNSA. In DNA, the CDR3 is TGTGCCAGCAGCCCGACCGGGACTAGCGTAGAGACCCAGTACTTC. Its translation: CASSPTGTSVETQYF.

This clone is a singleton in its sample. CDR3 amino acids: CASSPILASETQYF. The CDR3, as DNA: TGTGCCAGCAGCCCCATCCTAGCGTCGGAGACCCAGTACTTC. The chain links TRBV4-2 to TRBJ2-5; a weak D match, TRBD2 (6 bases). This CDR3 contains 14 residues. In germline, CDR1 is LGHNA, CDR2 YNFKEQ. Trimming left V 4 bases short and J 5 bases short, with 14 bases between.

The V call is TRBV5-8, the J call TRBJ2-3; 10 bases agree with TRBD2. This CDR3 spans 14 amino acids. Unmatched junction bases numbered 2, after V lost 2 bases and J lost 5 bases. Germline V CDR1 and CDR2: SGHTS, YDEGEE. This CDR3 is CASSFRTSGDTQYF. CDR3 DNA sequence: TGTGCCAGCAGCTTTAGGACTAGCGGAGATACGCAGTATTTT.

The rearrangement joins TRBV19 to TRBJ1-5; no clear D gene. CDR3 length: 12 residues. Germline CDR1 reads LNHDA; CDR2 reads SQIVND (reference sequence). The ends were cut back, 6 bases at V and 10 bases at J, with 13 bases in the middle. The CDR3 loop reads CASRRTAGPQHF. In nucleotides, the CDR3 is TGTGCCAGTAGGCGCACGGCAGGACCCCAGCATTTT.

This clone occurred once. The J gene is TRBJ1-4, the V gene TRBV27, with no clear D. Trimming removed 5 bases from V and 0 bases from J, with 10 bases in between. The CDR3 spans 15 residues. The V gene's germline CDR1 is MNHEY and CDR2 SMNVEV (reference sequence). For the CDR3, the DNA is TGTGCCAGCAGTCCAGGCTATGCAACTAATGAAAAACTGTTTTTT. Protein product: CASSPGYATNEKLFF.

This clone came up once. The chain is built from TRBV30 and TRBJ2-7, with a weak D call TRBD2 (6 bases). Trimming stripped 3 bases from V and 7 bases from J, with 13 bases between. Germline values: CDR1 GTSNPN, CDR2 SVGIG (reference sequence). CDR3 length equals 12 residues. CDR3 DNA sequence: TGTGCCTGGAGAGGAGGGGCCGGGGAGCAGTACTTC. It is translated as CAWRGGAGEQYF.

The V call is TRBV28, the J call TRBJ2-7, with TRBD1 as a possible D gene (5 bases). V was shortened by 3 bases and J by 4 bases, with 10 bases between the two germline ends. CDR3 length: 13 amino acids. Germline V gives CDR1 MDHEN, CDR2 SYDVKM. The CDR3 region is CASSFWQGYEQYF. The CDR3 DNA reads as TGTGCCAGCAGTTTTTGGCAGGGTTACGAGCAGTACTTC.

The gene calls are TRBV5-1 and TRBJ2-3; D is ambiguous. The germline CDR1 and CDR2 sequences are SGHRS and YFSETQ. Trimming took 0 bases from V and 0 from J, leaving 8 bases between them. This CDR3 is built from 15 residues. CDR3 in DNA: TGCGCCAGCAGCTTGGCCAGTATTAGCACAGATACGCAGTATTTT. Translation: CASSLASISTDTQYF.

V usage is TRBV18 and J usage is TRBJ1-1; 7 nucleotides align to TRBD1. Germline trimming cut 6 bases from V and 8 bases from J; bases unmatched to any gene: 9. CDR1 and CDR2 from the germline V gene are KGHSH and LQKENI. The CDR3 length is 13 residues. The CDR3 reads CASSLERDSEAFF. In DNA, the CDR3 is TGTGCCAGCTCCCTCGAGAGGGACAGCGAAGCTTTCTTT. Filled out from reference TRBV18 and TRBJ1-1, the complete variable domain reads NAGVMQNPRHLVRRRGQEARLRCSPMKGHSHVYWYRQLPEEGLKFMVYLQKENIIDESGMPKERFSAEFPKEGPSILRIQQVVRGDSAAYFCASSLERDSEAFFGQGTRLTVV.

The chain carries TRBV5-1 and TRBJ1-1; tentative D call: TRBD1 (5 bases). The CDR3 extends over 17 amino acids. Trimming took 1 base from V and 0 from J, leaving 16 bases between them. Germline CDR1 reads SGHRS; CDR2 reads YFSETQ. CDR3 sequence reads: CASSLFPTGRVNTEAFF. CDR3 sequence (DNA): TGCGCCAGCAGCTTGTTCCCTACAGGTAGAGTGAACACTGAAGCTTTCTTT.

This rearrangement joins TRBV23-1 to TRBJ2-7; 8 nucleotides agree with TRBD1. TRBV23-1 is given ORF status, its function remaining uncertain. V shed 6 bases, J shed 3 bases, and the junction held 16 bases outside the gene matches. CDR3 length: 17 amino acids. The CDR3 nucleotides read TGCGCCAGCAGCGATCACCTCGGGACAGGAATTTTCTACGAGCAGTACTTC. Its protein is CASSDHLGTGIFYEQYF.

The CDR3 here is CASSPRDGSYEQYF. The DNA of the CDR3 is TGTGCCAGCAGCCCCCGGGACGGGAGCTACGAGCAGTACTTC. The V call is TRBV13, the J call TRBJ2-7, with a possible D match to TRBD2 (6 bases). Germline V gene data show CDR1 as PRHDT and CDR2 as FYEKMQ (reference sequence). V was trimmed by 5 bases and J by 3 bases, leaving 14 bases between them. The CDR3 runs to 14 residues.

V gene TRBV10-3 combines with J gene TRBJ2-4, with 9 bases fitting TRBD1. Germline V gives CDR1 ENHRY, CDR2 SYGVKD. The junction had 12 bases not matched to a gene; V was cut back by 5 bases and J by 4 bases. This CDR3 is built from 17 residues. The CDR3 DNA reads TGTGCCATCAGTTCTCGGATAACCGGGACAGGGAAAAACATTCAGTACTTC. Protein: CAISSRITGTGKNIQYF.

This rearrangement joins TRBV5-1 to TRBJ1-6; D is unresolved. V shed 0 bases and J shed 0 bases, with 7 bases lying between them. The CDR3 is 16 amino acids. CDR1 is SGHRS, CDR2 YFSETQ, per germline. In DNA, the CDR3 is TGCGCCAGCAGCTTGGGTCACAACTCCTATAATTCACCCCTCCACTTT. Protein sequence: CASSLGHNSYNSPLHF.

The J gene is TRBJ2-7, the V gene TRBV6-1, with TRBD2 matching over 10 bases. J gave up 1 base and V 3 bases, and 6 bases lay outside the gene matches. This CDR3 region has 16 residues. Germline CDR1 reads MNHNS; CDR2 reads SASEGT. The CDR3 sequence: CASSDYLAGASYEQYF. CDR3 nucleotide sequence: TGTGCCAGCAGTGACTACCTAGCGGGGGCATCCTACGAGCAGTACTTC.

V is TRBV10-3 and J is TRBJ2-7, with 7 bases aligning to TRBD2. Trimming took 3 bases from V and 1 from J; bases not matched to a gene: 12. CDR1 is ENHRY, CDR2 SYGVKD, per germline. The CDR3 runs to 17 residues. DNA for the CDR3: TGTGCCATCAGTGATTTTTCGGGAGGAGACCTGTCCTACGAGCAGTACTTC. It specifies CAISDFSGGDLSYEQYF.

The gene calls are TRBV4-2 and TRBJ1-4; no clear D. Per germline, CDR1 LGHNA and CDR2 YNFKEQ. The CDR3 totals 14 residues. V lost 8 bases and J lost 3, with 13 bases in between. This CDR3 is CASQPRAANEKLFF. The CDR3 coding sequence is TGTGCCAGCCAACCGAGGGCGGCTAATGAAAAACTGTTTTTT.

This rearrangement joins TRBV28 to TRBJ1-2; D gene uncertain. The CDR3 has 14 amino acids. CDR1 is MDHEN and CDR2 is SYDVKM in the germline V gene. V was clipped by 7 bases and J by 4 bases, with 16 bases between them. CDR3 region: CASTPGQWIYGYTF. The CDR3 bases are TGTGCCAGCACCCCAGGTCAGTGGATCTATGGCTACACCTTC.

V is TRBV2 and J is TRBJ1-6; D perhaps matches TRBD1 (6 bases). V shed 3 bases and J shed 9 bases, with 12 bases lying between them. Per germline, CDR1 SNHLY and CDR2 FYNNEI. There are 14 residues in the CDR3. CDR3: CASSDRGNFSPLHF. DNA for the CDR3: TGTGCCAGCAGTGACAGGGGAAACTTTTCACCCCTCCACTTT.

The chain carries TRBV5-5 and TRBJ1-5; 7 bases agree with TRBD1. The length of the CDR3 is 14 residues. Looked up from germline, CDR1 is SGHKS and CDR2 is YYEKEE (reference sequence). Trimming took 3 bases from V and 3 from J; bases not matched to a gene: 3. DNA for the CDR3: TGTGCCAGCAGCTCGGGACAGTACAATCAGCCCCAGCATTTT. Encoded protein: CASSSGQYNQPQHF.

The V and J genes are TRBV7-9 and TRBJ1-6; D may be TRBD1 (6 bases). V lost 5 bases and J 7 bases, leaving 9 bases between the germline ends. The CDR3 is made up of 13 amino acids. Germline CDR1 is SEHNR and CDR2 is FQNEAQ (reference sequence). CDR3 nucleotides: TGTGCCAGCAGCCTGGACAGAAATTCACCCCTCCACTTT. It specifies CASSLDRNSPLHF.

This chain uses TRBV24-1 with TRBJ1-5, with D perhaps TRBD1 (6 bases). The CDR3 contains 14 residues. Germline CDR1 is KGHDR and CDR2 is SFDVKD. Deletions cut 8 bases from V and 0 bases from J, with 10 bases between. CDR3 nucleotide sequence: TGTGCCACCAATCAGGGGAATAGCAATCAGCCCCAGCATTTT. Translated: CATNQGNSNQPQHF.

The chain combines TRBV10-3 with TRBJ1-4; 7 bases line up with TRBD1. The V segment lost 4 bases and the J segment 8 bases; nucleotides outside the gene matches: 10. Germline V gene lookup returns CDR1 ENHRY and CDR2 SYGVKD. The CDR3 extends over 15 amino acids. In DNA, the CDR3 is TGTGCCATCAGTGGGCAGGGGGGACCCGAGGAAAAACTGTTTTTT. It translates to CAISGQGGPEEKLFF.

CDR3 sequence reads: CASSLKSGGIYEQYF. The CDR3 DNA reads TGTGCCAGCAGCTTAAAAAGCGGGGGGATCTACGAGCAGTACTTC. The chain joins TRBV7-2 to TRBJ2-7, with 9 bases that match TRBD2. Germline loops: CDR1 SGHTA, CDR2 FQGNSA. Germline trimming cut 2 bases from V and 3 bases from J; bases unmatched to any gene: 5. This CDR3 contains 15 residues.

V and J are TRBV7-8 and TRBJ2-5; a possible D gene is TRBD1 (5 bases). Germline CDR1 reads SGHVS; CDR2 reads FQNEAQ. V was shortened by 2 bases and J by 2 bases, with 9 bases between the two germline ends. This CDR3 comprises 14 residues. The CDR3: CASSLISGQETQYF. In nucleotides, the CDR3 is TGTGCCAGCAGCTTAATATCAGGGCAAGAGACCCAGTACTTC.

This chain connects TRBV2 to TRBJ1-2; no clear D. CDR1 and CDR2 from the germline V gene are SNHLY and FYNNEI. The CDR3 has 11 residues. The germline V and J ends were trimmed by 11 bases and 5 bases, with 12 bases remaining between them. Here the CDR3 reads CAQGGDYGYTF. CDR3 coding DNA: TGTGCCCAAGGTGGAGATTATGGCTACACCTTC.

The rearrangement links TRBV4-1 to TRBJ2-1; TRBD1 matches at 11 bases. V gave up 0 bases and J gave up 2 bases; unmatched junction bases: 3. Germline V gene sequence: CDR1 MGHRA, CDR2 YSYEKL. This CDR3 is 17 amino acids long. The CDR3 DNA follows: TGCGCCAGCAGCCAAGATCCGGGACAGGGGGCCTACAATGAGCAGTTCTTC. Translated: CASSQDPGQGAYNEQFF.

The chain recombines TRBV6-2 or TRBV6-3 with TRBJ2-2, with 9 bases identical to TRBD1. The CDR3 spans 15 residues. V was pared by 5 bases and J by 4 bases, with 5 bases of the junction left unmatched. Germline lookup yields CDR1 MNHEY and CDR2 SVGEGT. The CDR3 protein is CASSPTGGITGELFF. The CDR3 region has the DNA TGTGCCAGCAGTCCCACAGGGGGCATCACCGGGGAGCTGTTTTTT.